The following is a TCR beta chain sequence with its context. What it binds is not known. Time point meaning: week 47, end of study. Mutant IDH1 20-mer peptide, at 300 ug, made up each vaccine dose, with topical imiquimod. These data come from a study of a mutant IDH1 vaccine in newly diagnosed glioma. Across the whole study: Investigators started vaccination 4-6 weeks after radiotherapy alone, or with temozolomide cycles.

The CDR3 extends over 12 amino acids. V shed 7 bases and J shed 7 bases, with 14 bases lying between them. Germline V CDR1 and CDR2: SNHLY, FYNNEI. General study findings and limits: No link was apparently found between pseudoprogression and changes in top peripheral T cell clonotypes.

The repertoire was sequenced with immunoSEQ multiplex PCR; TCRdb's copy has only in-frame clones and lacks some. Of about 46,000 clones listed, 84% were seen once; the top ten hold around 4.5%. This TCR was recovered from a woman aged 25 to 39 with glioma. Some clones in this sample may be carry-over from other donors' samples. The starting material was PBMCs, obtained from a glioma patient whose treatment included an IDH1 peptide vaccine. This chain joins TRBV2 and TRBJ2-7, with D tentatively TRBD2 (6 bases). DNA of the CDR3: TGTGCCAGCACACGGGACTCCGGGGAGCAGTACTTC. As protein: CASTRDSGEQYF.